The clone carrying this T cell receptor (beta chain) has only one observation. The antigen remains unidentified. TCRdb's copy holds only in-frame clones and misses some; the assay was immunoSEQ multiplex PCR. The table lists roughly 180,000 clones, around 92% of them singletons, with 1.3% in the top ten. This sample is drawn from a study of T cell responses to AZD1222 COVID-19 vaccine. Findings and limits, study-wide: Only six people who got AZD1222 tested seropositive at baseline.

The CDR3 covers 16 residues. The V end was cut by 5 bases, the J end by 1 base, with 17 bases between. CDR1 SGHTA and CDR2 FQGNSA come from the germline V gene. The gene calls are TRBV7-2 and TRBJ1-1; a weak D match, TRBD1 (6 bases). This clonotype was sampled from an adult who received the AZD1222 COVID-19 vaccine. The specimen comprised peripheral blood, sampled 28 days after the second AZD1222 dose. The CDR3 DNA follows: TGTGCCAGCAGCCCAGAAATGGGGGCCTGGAACACTGAAGCTTTCTTT. Protein: CASSPEMGAWNTEAFF.